This T cell receptor (beta chain) came from a study of blood T cell repertoires in COVID-19. About the study: The analysed material was cDNA or gDNA that came from T cells, B-cell-depleted T cells, or PBMCs.

V was pared by 4 bases and J by 2 bases, with 14 bases between. CDR3 length: 15 amino acids. The germline gives CDR1 SNHLY, CDR2 FYNNEI. Authors' data handling: Reference gene primer amplification yielded estimated nucleated cell counts. Profiling relied on immunoSEQ multiplex PCR, and the TCRdb table lists in-frame clones only, not all of them. The DNA gave D and trimming, while V, J and clone size come from that table. The sample yields approximately 470,000 clones, about 90% seen once. V and J are TRBV2 and TRBJ1-2, with D unresolved. The clonotype was recovered from a woman between 18 and 29 years old who had recovered from COVID-19. Material for sequencing was PBMCs or T cells enriched from blood (not recorded which). Here the CDR3 reads CASSGGGFENYGYTF. DNA of the CDR3: TGTGCCAGCAGTGGAGGCGGATTTGAGAACTATGGCTACACCTTC.